The sequence of this T cell receptor (beta chain) was determined in a study of T-cell reconstitution after alpha-beta-depleted transplantation in children. There are 14 residues in the CDR3. CDR1 is MGHRA, CDR2 YSYEKL, per germline. V shed 2 bases and J shed 8 bases, with 13 bases lying between them. The library targeted TCRbeta and was prepared with unique molecular identifiers. Each CDR3 protein gets one entry after TCRdb re-called the PCR reads with MiXCR. The table has about 1,000,000 distinct CDR3 sequences, roughly 31% seen once. Comment on this clonotype: Its antigen remains unknown.

Overall study results and limits: The main origin of T-cell counts and diversity one year after transplant was newly produced T cells. The study reportedly traced alpha-beta T cells about two months after transplant to several hundred expanded graft clones. TCRbeta diversity was high at day 60 in some patients (a result of surviving recipient T cells and thymic progenitors).

This rearrangement joins TRBV4-1 to TRBJ2-1, with a weak D call TRBD2 (5 bases). This clonotype was sampled from a boy under two years old who had a stem cell transplant for SCID, so the T cells may come from the graft donor. Here the sequenced sample was PBMCs, mostly from graft donor cells, taken 360 days after TCRalphabeta/CD19-depleted stem cell transplant. The CDR3 DNA sequence: TGCGCCAGCAGCCAATACGGGGTCGACCATGAGCAGTTCTTC. Protein: CASSQYGVDHEQFF.